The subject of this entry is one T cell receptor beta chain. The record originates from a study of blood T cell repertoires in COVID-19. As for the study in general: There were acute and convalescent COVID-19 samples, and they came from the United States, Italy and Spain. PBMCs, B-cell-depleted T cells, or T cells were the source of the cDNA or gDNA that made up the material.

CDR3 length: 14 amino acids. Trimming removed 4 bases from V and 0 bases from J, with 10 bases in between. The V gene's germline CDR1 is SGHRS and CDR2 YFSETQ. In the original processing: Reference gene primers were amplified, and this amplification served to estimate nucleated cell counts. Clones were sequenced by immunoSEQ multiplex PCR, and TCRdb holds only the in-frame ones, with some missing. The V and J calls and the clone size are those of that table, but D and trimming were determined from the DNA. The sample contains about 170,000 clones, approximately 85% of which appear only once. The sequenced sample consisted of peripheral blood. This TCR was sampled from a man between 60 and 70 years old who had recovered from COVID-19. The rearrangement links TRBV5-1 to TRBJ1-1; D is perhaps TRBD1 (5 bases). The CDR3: CASSLRVMNTEAFF. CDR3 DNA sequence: TGCGCCAGCAGCCTCAGGGTAATGAACACTGAAGCTTTCTTT.